The 10 T cell receptor beta chains in this list originate from one sample, sequenced in a study of identical twins. Via MiXCR, TCRdb re-called the 5' RACE reads, giving one row per CDR3 protein. The sample shows around 220,000 distinct CDR3 sequences, roughly a tenth of them seen only once. The sample consisted of memory T cells sorted from blood. These receptors came from a man aged 45-65 years in good health.

This rearrangement joins TRBV20-1 to TRBJ1-6, with a possible D match to TRBD1 (6 bases). Trimming cost V 5 bases and J 3 bases, with 14 bases left between them. CDR3 length equals 15 residues. Germline V lookup: CDR1 DFQATT, CDR2 SNEGSKA (reference sequence). CDR3 nucleotides: TGCAGTGCTCGGACAGATCAAATCTATAATTCACCCCTCCACTTT. This codes for CSARTDQIYNSPLHF.

This clonotype was seen a few times. The chain couples TRBV20-1 to TRBJ2-7, with 10 bases that match TRBD1. Trimming removed 0 bases from V and 4 bases from J; junction bases left unmatched: 3. Per the germline V gene, CDR1 is DFQATT and CDR2 is SNEGSKA (reference sequence). The length of the CDR3 is 14 residues. The CDR3 region has the DNA TGCAGTGCTAGAGATGGGGACAGGGGTTACGAGCAGTACTTC. Its translation: CSARDGDRGYEQYF.

This clonotype was seen more than once but under ten times. The rearrangement joins TRBV29-1 to TRBJ2-3; possibly TRBD2 for D (6 bases). This CDR3 is built from 13 residues. Germline values: CDR1 SQVTM, CDR2 ANQGSEA. V lost 6 bases to trimming and J lost 4 bases, with 14 bases between them. DNA of the CDR3: TGCAGCGTGGAGGGGTCAGATTCAGATACGCAGTATTTT. This sequence encodes CSVEGSDSDTQYF.

This clonotype came up many times. The chain couples TRBV9 to TRBJ1-2; the match to TRBD1 covers 9 bases. Unmatched junction bases numbered 12, after V lost 2 bases and J lost 4 bases. The CDR3 consists of 17 residues. CDR1 and CDR2 from the germline V gene are SGDLS and YYNGEE. For the CDR3, the DNA is TGTGCCAGCAGCGTCGAACAGGGGGCAGGATCTGGCTATGGCTACACCTTC. Amino acids: CASSVEQGAGSGYGYTF.

This clonotype has ten or more counts. The J gene is TRBJ2-3, the V gene TRBV4-3; weak D call: TRBD1 (6 bases). The CDR3 loop spans 15 amino acids. V was cut by 1 base and J by 5 bases, with 13 bases left in between. The V gene's germline CDR1 is LGHNA and CDR2 YSLEER. DNA for the CDR3: TGCGCCAGCAGCCAAGCTCGGTCAGGGGTAGATACGCAGTATTTT. It translates to CASSQARSGVDTQYF.

At least ten counts were recorded for this clonotype. The chain carries TRBV28 and TRBJ2-4; 10 positions agree with TRBD2. This CDR3 is 16 amino acids long. The trim removed 5 bases at V and 4 bases at J, leaving 8 bases unmatched. Per germline, CDR1 MDHEN and CDR2 SYDVKM. This CDR3 reads CASSPPLAGYKNIQYF. The CDR3 DNA reads TGTGCCAGCAGTCCCCCACTAGCGGGGTATAAAAACATTCAGTACTTC.

This clonotype has at least ten counts. The gene calls are TRBV6-2 or TRBV6-3 and TRBJ2-1; TRBD1 might be the D (6 bases). CDR1 and CDR2 from the germline V gene are MNHEY and SVGEGT. The CDR3 is made up of 16 amino acids. With 0 bases removed from V and 5 bases from J, the gap between germline ends came to 14 bases. The CDR3 DNA follows: TGTGCCAGCAGTTACTCGAGTTCGGGACAAAACAATGAGCAGTTCTTC. Translating gives CASSYSSSGQNNEQFF.

This clonotype was counted ten times or more. This chain connects TRBV7-8 to TRBJ1-1, with D possibly TRBD1 on 5 matching bases. Trimming pared 6 bases from V and 1 base from J, leaving 12 bases between. CDR1 SGHVS and CDR2 FQNEAQ come from the germline V gene. CDR3 length equals 14 residues. CDR3 amino acids: CASRPQGTNTEAFF. The CDR3 DNA sequence: TGTGCCAGCAGGCCTCAGGGCACGAACACTGAAGCTTTCTTT.

This clonotype was observed many times. The V gene is TRBV12-3 or TRBV12-4, the J gene TRBJ2-1; 16 bases agree with TRBD2. CDR3 length: 18 amino acids. The ends lost 6 bases at V and 8 bases at J; junction bases unmatched: 13. This CDR3 is CASSSGTSGRVKGYEQFF. In nucleotides, the CDR3 is TGTGCCAGCAGCTCCGGGACTAGCGGGAGGGTCAAAGGGTATGAGCAGTTCTTC.

This chain joins TRBV4-1 and TRBJ1-2; possible D gene TRBD1, 5 bases. The CDR3 sequence is 16 residues long. The V gene's germline CDR1 is MGHRA and CDR2 YSYEKL. The V end lost 1 base, the J end lost 2 bases, and 14 bases lay between the germline ends. The CDR3 DNA reads as TGCGCCAGCAGCCAAGCGGTGGGGGGTAGAAACTATGGCTACACCTTC. This codes for CASSQAVGGRNYGYTF.